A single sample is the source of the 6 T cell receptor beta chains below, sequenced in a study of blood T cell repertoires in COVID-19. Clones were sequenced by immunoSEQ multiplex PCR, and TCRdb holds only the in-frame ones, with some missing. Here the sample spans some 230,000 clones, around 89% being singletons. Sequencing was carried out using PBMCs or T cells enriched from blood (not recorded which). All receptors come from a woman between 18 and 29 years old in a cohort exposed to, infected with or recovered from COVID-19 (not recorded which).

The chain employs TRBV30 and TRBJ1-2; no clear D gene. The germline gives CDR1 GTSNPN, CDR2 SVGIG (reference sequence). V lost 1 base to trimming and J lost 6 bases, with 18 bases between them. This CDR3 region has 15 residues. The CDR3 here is CAWSGDFTGSDGYTF. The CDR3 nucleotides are TGTGCCTGGAGTGGTGATTTCACGGGAAGTGATGGCTACACCTTC.

In nucleotides, the CDR3 is TGTGCCAGCAGCGGAGAAGGGGAAAATGAGCAGTTCTTC. Amino acid sequence: CASSGEGENEQFF. The chain combines TRBV28 with TRBJ2-1, with D possibly TRBD1 on 5 matching bases. Germline-derived CDR1 and CDR2 are MDHEN and SYDVKM. The V and J ends lost 6 bases and 7 bases respectively, with 13 bases between them. The CDR3 consists of 13 residues.

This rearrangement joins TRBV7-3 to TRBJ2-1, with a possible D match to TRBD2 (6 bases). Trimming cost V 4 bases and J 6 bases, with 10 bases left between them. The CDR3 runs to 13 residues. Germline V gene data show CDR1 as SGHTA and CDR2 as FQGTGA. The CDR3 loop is CASSWTGGNEQFF. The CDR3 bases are TGTGCCAGCAGCTGGACCGGGGGCAATGAGCAGTTCTTC.

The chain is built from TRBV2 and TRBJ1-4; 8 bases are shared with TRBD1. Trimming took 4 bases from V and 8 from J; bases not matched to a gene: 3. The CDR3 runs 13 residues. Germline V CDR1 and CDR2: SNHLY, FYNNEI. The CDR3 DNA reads TGTGCCAGCAGTGGACAGGGGTGGGAAAAACTGTTTTTT. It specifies CASSGQGWEKLFF.

CDR3 sequence: CASSLSSTDTQYF. In nucleotides, the CDR3 is TGTGCCAGCAGCCTTAGTTCCACAGATACGCAGTATTTT. This chain joins TRBV5-4 and TRBJ2-3; D is unresolved. Germline values: CDR1 SGHNT, CDR2 YYREEE (reference sequence). V lost 4 bases and J lost 2, with 8 bases in between. This CDR3 contains 13 residues.

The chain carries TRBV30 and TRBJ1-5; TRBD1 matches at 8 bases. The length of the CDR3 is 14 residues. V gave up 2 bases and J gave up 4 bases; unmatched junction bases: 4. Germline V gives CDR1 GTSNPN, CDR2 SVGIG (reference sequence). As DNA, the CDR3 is TGTGCCTGGAGTCGGACAGGGCTTAATCAGCCCCAGCATTTT. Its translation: CAWSRTGLNQPQHF.